The present T cell receptor beta chain was sequenced within a study of control samples from healthy donors and cancer patients. Trimming left V 3 bases short and J 11 bases short, with 9 bases between. Germline lookup yields CDR1 SGDLS and CDR2 YYNGEE. CDR3 length: 11 residues. The assay was immunoSEQ multiplex PCR, and TCRdb's table has in-frame clones only and misses some. The sample carries 120,000 to 150,000 clones, around 86% recorded once. This chain joins TRBV9 and TRBJ1-3; D remains unclear. The source is a man younger than 45 in good health. The sequenced sample consisted of blood. This CDR3 is CASSAGLAIYF. CDR3 in DNA: TGTGCCAGCAGCGCGGGATTGGCCATATATTTT.